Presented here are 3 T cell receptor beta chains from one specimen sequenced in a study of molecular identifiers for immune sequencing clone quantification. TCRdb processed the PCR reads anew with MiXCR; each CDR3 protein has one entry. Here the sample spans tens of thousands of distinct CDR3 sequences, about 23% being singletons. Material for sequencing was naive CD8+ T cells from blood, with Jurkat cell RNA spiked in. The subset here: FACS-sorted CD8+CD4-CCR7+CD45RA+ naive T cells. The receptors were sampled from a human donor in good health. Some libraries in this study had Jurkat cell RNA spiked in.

CDR3 in DNA: TGTGCCAGCAGTTTAATCCAGGGGCTTGAGACCCAGTACTTC. This gives the protein CASSLIQGLETQYF. The J gene is TRBJ2-5, the V gene TRBV28, with D tentatively TRBD1 (6 bases). There are 14 residues in the CDR3. V lost 2 bases to trimming and J lost 5 bases, with 12 bases between them. Germline assignment: CDR1 MDHEN and CDR2 SYDVKM.

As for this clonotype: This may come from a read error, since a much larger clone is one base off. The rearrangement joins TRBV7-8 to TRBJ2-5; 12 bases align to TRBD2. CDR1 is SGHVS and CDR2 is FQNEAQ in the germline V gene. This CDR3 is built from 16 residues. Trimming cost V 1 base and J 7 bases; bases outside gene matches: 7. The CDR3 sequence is CASSLGLAGEKGTQYF. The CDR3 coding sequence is TGTGCCAGCAGCTTAGGACTAGCGGGGGAGAAGGGGACCCAGTACTTC.

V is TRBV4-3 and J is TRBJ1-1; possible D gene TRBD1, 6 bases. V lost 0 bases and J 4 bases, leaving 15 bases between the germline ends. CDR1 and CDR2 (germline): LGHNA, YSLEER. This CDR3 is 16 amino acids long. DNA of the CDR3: TGCGCCAGCAGCCAAGAGGGGGGGGGGCTTTCCACTGAAGCTTTCTTT. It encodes CASSQEGGGLSTEAFF.